Each of the 30 T cell receptor beta chains below was sequenced from the same sample in a study of T-cell reconstitution after alpha-beta-depleted transplantation in children. Unique molecular identifiers featured in how the TCRbeta library was prepared. Each CDR3 protein is one row after TCRdb ran MiXCR on the PCR reads. The table has about 980,000 distinct CDR3 sequences, 25% to 35% seen once. The sample was PBMCs, mostly from graft donor cells, taken 360 days after TCRalphabeta/CD19-depleted stem cell transplant. These receptors all come from a boy in the first two years of life who had a stem cell transplant for SCID, so the T cells may come from the graft donor.

Regarding this clonotype: Since no conserved phenylalanine or tryptophan closes the CDR3, a read error is the likely cause. This chain joins TRBV5-6 and TRBJ2-1, with TRBD2 matching 8 bases. The CDR3 sequence is 15 residues long. Germline V gene lookup returns CDR1 SGHDT and CDR2 YYEEEE. Written as DNA, the CDR3 is TGTGCCAGCAACTTGGCCGGGGGGGGTTGGAATGAGCAGTTCTAC. Protein: CASNLAGGGWNEQFY.

This clonotype was seen only a few times. The rearrangement uses TRBV12-3 or TRBV12-4 and TRBJ1-2; no clear D gene. This CDR3 comprises 13 residues. V lost 7 bases and J 4 bases, leaving 13 bases between the germline ends. CDR3 sequence: CASTNEILYGYTF. The CDR3 nucleotides are TGTGCCAGCACCAACGAGATCCTCTATGGCTACACCTTC.

This clonotype was counted between two and nine times. The chain has TRBV7-3 and TRBJ2-1, with TRBD2 identical over 9 bases. The CDR3 covers 18 residues. From germline, CDR1 is SGHTA and CDR2 FQGTGA. Losses at the gene ends were 0 bases for V and 4 bases for J; bases not matched to a gene: 10. In DNA form, the CDR3 reads TGTGCCAGCAGCTTAACTAGCGGGGGACCCCCGAGGTACAATGAGCAGTTCTTC. Its translation: CASSLTSGGPPRYNEQFF.

V gene TRBV4-2 combines with J gene TRBJ2-2; the D gene could be TRBD1 or TRBD2 (6 bases each). The CDR3 is made up of 17 amino acids. Germline assignment: CDR1 LGHNA and CDR2 YNFKEQ. Trimming took off 3 bases at V and 6 bases at J, with 20 bases between the two ends. The CDR3 spells CASSQAPSGAPPGELFF. The CDR3 DNA sequence: TGTGCCAGCAGCCAGGCACCATCGGGGGCCCCTCCCGGGGAGCTGTTTTTT.

The chain couples TRBV29-1 to TRBJ2-1, with 12 nucleotides matching TRBD1. The CDR3 covers 14 residues. Germline CDR1 and CDR2: SQVTM and ANQGSEA. V shed 7 bases and J 8 bases; nucleotides not matched to a gene: 9. The CDR3 here is CSAERDRGLDEQFF. As DNA, the CDR3 is TGCAGCGCCGAACGGGACAGGGGGCTGGATGAGCAGTTCTTC.

A few counts support this clonotype. The rearrangement links TRBV5-1 to TRBJ2-5, with 10 bases identical to TRBD1. Per germline, CDR1 SGHRS and CDR2 YFSETQ. Losses at the gene ends were 1 base for V and 1 base for J; bases not matched to a gene: 7. The CDR3 runs 17 residues. The CDR3 bases are TGCGCCAGCAGCTTGACTGGGACAGGGGCCATCCAAGAGACCCAGTACTTC. Encoded protein: CASSLTGTGAIQETQYF.

V and J are TRBV15 and TRBJ1-1, with D perhaps matching TRBD1 (5 bases). Per germline, CDR1 LNHNV and CDR2 YYDKDF (reference sequence). The germline V and J ends were trimmed by 2 bases and 7 bases, with 11 bases remaining between them. This CDR3 contains 13 residues. The CDR3 spells CATSRFRGDEAFF. Written as DNA, the CDR3 is TGTGCCACCAGCAGATTCCGGGGGGATGAAGCTTTCTTT.

This clonotype was observed a handful of times. This chain uses TRBV20-1 with TRBJ2-3, with 8 bases lining up with TRBD2. The germline V gene has CDR1 DFQATT and CDR2 SNEGSKA (reference sequence). The CDR3 runs to 16 residues. V trimming: 4 bases; J trimming: 2 bases; junction bases outside the gene matches: 11. For the CDR3, the DNA is TGCAGTGCTACCACACCGGGACTAGACACCACAGATACGCAGTATTTT. Its protein is CSATTPGLDTTDTQYF.

This clonotype was recorded a few times. This rearrangement joins TRBV29-1 to TRBJ2-1; a possible D gene is TRBD1 (6 bases). Looked up from germline, CDR1 is SQVTM and CDR2 is ANQGSEA. V lost 5 bases to trimming and J lost 0 bases, with 11 bases between them. The CDR3 runs to 14 residues. The chain's CDR3 is CSVNWDISYNEQFF. In nucleotides, the CDR3 is TGCAGCGTTAATTGGGACATCTCCTACAATGAGCAGTTCTTC.

The chain links TRBV9 to TRBJ1-2; D unclear. CDR1 SGDLS and CDR2 YYNGEE come from the germline V gene. The CDR3 covers 15 residues. V was shortened by 2 bases and J by 5 bases, with 16 bases between the two germline ends. Here the CDR3 reads CASSVDIGISYGYTF. CDR3 nucleotides: TGTGCCAGCAGCGTGGATATCGGCATATCGTATGGCTACACCTTC.

This clonotype turned up a few times. Here the CDR3 reads CASSLVQSSYEQYF. DNA of the CDR3: TGTGCCAGCAGCTTAGTTCAGAGCTCCTACGAGCAGTACTTC. The chain has TRBV7-9 and TRBJ2-7; D unclear. CDR3 length: 14 residues. The V and J ends lost 1 base and 0 bases respectively, with 7 bases between them. The germline CDR1 and CDR2 sequences are SEHNR and FQNEAQ (reference sequence).

This clonotype has only a few counts. CDR3 coding DNA: TGCAGCGCCGTGGGGCAGGGGGCTCGGAACACTGAAGCTTTCTTT. Protein: CSAVGQGARNTEAFF. The V and J genes are TRBV29-1 and TRBJ1-1; 8 nucleotides agree with TRBD1. The germline gives CDR1 SQVTM, CDR2 ANQGSEA. This CDR3 region has 15 residues. The V gene end was trimmed by 7 bases and the J gene end by 1 base; junction bases not matched to a gene: 11.

The chain uses TRBV4-3 and TRBJ1-5; D gene uncertain. V was cut by 1 base and J by 3 bases, with 10 bases left in between. The germline gives CDR1 LGHNA, CDR2 YSLEER. This CDR3 has 15 amino acids. CDR3 amino acids: CASSQVTGYNQPQHF. In DNA form, the CDR3 reads TGCGCCAGCAGCCAAGTTACGGGCTACAATCAGCCCCAGCATTTT.

The chain recombines TRBV27 with TRBJ2-1; possibly TRBD2 for D (5 bases). This CDR3 is built from 12 residues. Germline lookup yields CDR1 MNHEY and CDR2 SMNVEV (reference sequence). The V end lost 8 bases, the J end lost 8 bases, and 13 bases lay between the germline ends. The CDR3 nucleotides are TGTGCCAGCGAGGGCGGCGGCCATGAGCAGTTCTTC. It encodes CASEGGGHEQFF.

The chain joins TRBV4-1 to TRBJ2-3; 8 positions match TRBD2. Germline CDR1 MGHRA, CDR2 YSYEKL. The CDR3 runs to 16 residues. The V and J ends lost 0 bases and 2 bases, in that order; junction bases with no gene match: 4. The CDR3 sequence is CASSQERGAPTDTQYF. For the CDR3, the DNA is TGCGCCAGCAGCCAAGAGCGGGGGGCCCCCACAGATACGCAGTATTTT.

The chain is built from TRBV5-4 and TRBJ2-7; TRBD1 is a possible D gene (5 bases). The CDR3 spans 15 residues. Germline CDR1 reads SGHNT; CDR2 reads YYREEE (reference sequence). V was cut by 3 bases and J by 6 bases, with 19 bases left in between. CDR3 region: CASSSRQRPLLEQYF. The DNA of the CDR3 is TGTGCCAGCAGCTCTAGACAGCGTCCCCTCCTCGAGCAGTACTTC. The full variable domain, its missing parts supplied by reference TRBV5-4 and TRBJ2-7, is ETGVTQSPTHLIKTRGQQVTLRCSSQSGHNTVSWYQQALGQGPQFIFQYYREEENGRGNFPPRFSGLQFPNYSSELNVNALELDDSALYLCASSSRQRPLLEQYFGPGTRLTVT.

The CDR3 nucleotides read TGCGCCAGCAGCTACCGACCTAGCGGGGGGGCCGTCACCGGGGAGCTGTTTTTT. Translation: CASSYRPSGGAVTGELFF. This chain connects TRBV5-1 to TRBJ2-2; 12 bases agree with TRBD2. Germline CDR1 is SGHRS and CDR2 is YFSETQ. The CDR3 covers 18 residues. The J segment lost 4 bases and the V segment lost 3 bases, leaving 10 bases of the junction unmatched.

The V and J genes are TRBV2 and TRBJ2-5; 8 bases fit TRBD1. The CDR3 runs to 15 residues. Trimming cost V 3 bases and J 1 base; bases outside gene matches: 4. Germline CDR1 reads SNHLY; CDR2 reads FYNNEI. This CDR3 reads CASSDEDRVQETQYF. The CDR3 nucleotides read TGTGCCAGCAGTGATGAGGACAGGGTCCAAGAGACCCAGTACTTC.

This chain connects TRBV24-1 to TRBJ2-1; maybe TRBD2 (5 bases). The germline gives CDR1 KGHDR, CDR2 SFDVKD. Trimming removed 3 bases from V and 8 bases from J, with 16 bases in between. There are 15 residues in the CDR3. In DNA form, the CDR3 reads TGTGCCACCAGTGATCCCGGGCCCGGAGGATATGAGCAGTTCTTC. This sequence encodes CATSDPGPGGYEQFF.

The chain uses TRBV5-1 and TRBJ2-2; D perhaps matches TRBD2 (6 bases). The CDR3 extends over 16 amino acids. Germline assignment: CDR1 SGHRS and CDR2 YFSETQ. V shed 2 bases and J shed 5 bases, with 16 bases lying between them. CDR3 amino acids: CASSFGGALVTGELFF. The CDR3 coding sequence is TGCGCCAGCAGCTTCGGAGGGGCGCTTGTAACCGGGGAGCTGTTTTTT.

This clonotype was picked up a small number of times. The J gene is TRBJ1-3, the V gene TRBV25-1; D unresolved. Trimming shortened V by 2 bases and J by 0 bases, and 8 bases separated the two germline ends. Germline assignment: CDR1 MGHDK and CDR2 SYGVNS. This CDR3 region has 15 residues. CDR3 loop: CASSEQPHSGNTIYF. In DNA form, the CDR3 reads TGTGCCAGCAGTGAACAGCCACACTCTGGAAACACCATATATTTT.

V is TRBV6-2 or TRBV6-3 and J is TRBJ2-7; D might be TRBD1 or TRBD2, each matching 5 bases. V lost 8 bases and J 3 bases, leaving 11 bases between the germline ends. Germline loops: CDR1 MNHEY, CDR2 SVGEGT. The CDR3 extends over 12 amino acids. The CDR3 DNA is TGTGCCAGCGGGGACGGTTACTACGAGCAGTACTTC. It encodes CASGDGYYEQYF.

This clonotype has ten or more counts. V gene TRBV7-9 combines with J gene TRBJ2-1, with 11 positions matching TRBD2. CDR3 size: 15 residues. V trimming: 5 bases; J trimming: 7 bases; junction bases outside the gene matches: 7. Germline-derived CDR1 and CDR2 are SEHNR and FQNEAQ (reference sequence). The CDR3 region is CASSLSGGAVNEQFF. The CDR3 DNA is TGTGCCAGCAGCCTTAGCGGGGGGGCAGTAAATGAGCAGTTCTTC.

V gene TRBV5-1 combines with J gene TRBJ1-5, with unresolved D. CDR1 and CDR2 from the germline V gene are SGHRS and YFSETQ. The CDR3 sequence is 11 residues long. Trimming took 3 bases from V and 5 from J, leaving 3 bases between them. DNA of the CDR3: TGCGCCAGCAGCTATGATCAGCCCCAGCATTTT. This sequence encodes CASSYDQPQHF.

The genes are TRBV7-8 and TRBJ2-5, with TRBD1 matching 8 bases. Unmatched junction bases numbered 4, after V lost 2 bases and J lost 2 bases. The CDR3 consists of 15 residues. Germline values: CDR1 SGHVS, CDR2 FQNEAQ. Here the CDR3 reads CASSLIRGQQETQYF. The CDR3 bases are TGTGCCAGCAGCTTAATCAGGGGGCAACAAGAGACCCAGTACTTC.

This sequence joins TRBV25-1 and TRBJ1-2; the D gene is possibly TRBD1 (6 bases). The CDR3 has 13 amino acids. Germline-derived CDR1 and CDR2 are MGHDK and SYGVNS. V was pared by 3 bases and J by 5 bases, with 10 bases between. DNA for the CDR3: TGTGCCAGCAGTGAGAACAGGGTTTATGGCTACACCTTC. Translating it yields CASSENRVYGYTF.

A few counts support this clonotype. The CDR3 DNA reads TGTGCCAGCAGCAATCGGGGGGTCTCCTACAATGAGCAGTTCTTC. It is translated as CASSNRGVSYNEQFF. V gene TRBV5-8 combines with J gene TRBJ2-1; 7 bases match TRBD2. J gave up 0 bases and V 4 bases, and 4 bases lay outside the gene matches. Germline values: CDR1 SGHTS, CDR2 YDEGEE. The CDR3 has 15 amino acids.

The gene calls are TRBV7-2 and TRBJ1-1; the match to TRBD1 covers 7 bases. V trimming: 5 bases; J trimming: 12 bases; junction bases outside the gene matches: 12. This CDR3 region has 13 residues. CDR1 and CDR2 (germline): SGHTA, FQGNSA. The CDR3 sequence: CASSTRAGGLTFF. CDR3 coding DNA: TGTGCCAGCAGCACCCGCGCAGGGGGATTAACTTTCTTT.

The rearrangement joins TRBV7-2 to TRBJ2-7; D not certain. CDR3 length: 14 residues. Trimming removed 3 bases at V and 3 bases at J, with 12 bases between. Germline V lookup: CDR1 SGHTA, CDR2 FQGNSA. CDR3 protein: CASSFTDPFYEQYF. The CDR3 DNA reads TGTGCCAGCAGCTTTACAGACCCTTTCTACGAGCAGTACTTC. The full variable domain, its missing parts supplied by reference TRBV7-2 and TRBJ2-7, is GAGVSQSPSNKVTEKGKDVELRCDPISGHTALYWYRQSLGQGLEFLIYFQGNSAPDKSGLPSDRFSAERTGGSVSTLTIQRTQQEDSAVYLCASSFTDPFYEQYFGPGTRLTVT.

This clonotype has only one observation. V gene TRBV11-2 combines with J gene TRBJ2-5; D possibly corresponds to TRBD2 (5 bases). The germline V gene encodes CDR1 SGHAT and CDR2 FQNNGV. The CDR3 totals 15 residues. V was cut by 8 bases and J by 4 bases, with 20 bases left in between. CDR3 nucleotides: TGTGCCAGCGAGGGTGGTAGGCTGTTGGGAGAGACCCAGTACTTC. Encoded protein: CASEGGRLLGETQYF.